Below, 5 T cell receptor beta chains from the same sample are listed, as sequenced in a study of blood T cell repertoires in COVID-19. Data came from immunoSEQ multiplex PCR; TCRdb stores just in-frame clones and leaves some out. The table shows some 68,000 clones, with roughly 87% occurring only once. Input material: peripheral blood. These receptors all come from a man aged 50 or older with active COVID-19.

This chain connects TRBV27 to TRBJ2-3, with 8 nucleotides matching TRBD2. There are 15 residues in the CDR3. Per germline, CDR1 MNHEY and CDR2 SMNVEV (reference sequence). The J segment lost 4 bases and the V segment lost 7 bases, leaving 10 bases of the junction unmatched. CDR3: CASTQLTGGADTQYF. CDR3 coding DNA: TGTGCCAGCACCCAGCTGACGGGGGGGGCAGATACGCAGTATTTT.

This clone showed up just once. The genes are TRBV15 and TRBJ1-2; unclear D gene. V was shortened by 5 bases and J by 12 bases, with 19 bases between the two germline ends. The CDR3 runs to 13 residues. Looked up from germline, CDR1 is LNHNV and CDR2 is YYDKDF (reference sequence). CDR3 region: CATSPKTHGMHTF. For the CDR3, the DNA is TGTGCCACCAGCCCCAAGACGCACGGGATGCACACCTTC.

The chain employs TRBV18 and TRBJ2-3; unclear D gene. The V gene's germline CDR1 is KGHSH and CDR2 LQKENI. V dropped 5 bases and J dropped 2 bases, with 17 bases sitting between them. This CDR3 contains 16 residues. CDR3 sequence: CASSSSQIVLTDTQYF. The CDR3, as DNA: TGTGCCAGCTCATCCAGTCAGATCGTCCTCACAGATACGCAGTATTTT.

This clone was detected only once. V is TRBV7-2 and J is TRBJ2-5, with 7 bases matching TRBD2. Losses at the gene ends were 5 bases for V and 6 bases for J; bases not matched to a gene: 6. CDR1 and CDR2 (germline): SGHTA, FQGNSA. The CDR3 runs 13 residues. In DNA form, the CDR3 reads TGTGCCAGCAGCCTACCGGGGGGAAAGACCCAGTACTTC. It codes for CASSLPGGKTQYF.

The chain's CDR3 is CASWTGENTGELFF. In DNA, the CDR3 is TGCGCCAGCTGGACAGGGGAAAACACCGGGGAGCTGTTTTTT. This sequence joins TRBV5-1 and TRBJ2-2; 9 bases agree with TRBD1. V gave up 7 bases and J gave up 2 bases; unmatched junction bases: 3. The germline V gene encodes CDR1 SGHRS and CDR2 YFSETQ. The CDR3 has 14 residues.